The 23 T cell receptor beta chains presented below share a single source sample, sequenced in a study of OX40 agonist ivuxolimab in advanced cancers. TCRdb's copy holds only in-frame clones and misses some; the assay was immunoSEQ multiplex PCR. The top ten hold about 3% of the sample, which has about 51,000 clones, 84% seen once. Sequenced here: CD4+ or CD8+ T cells sorted from blood, sampled in a trial of the OX40 agonist ivuxolimab. These receptors all stem from an adult with an advanced solid tumor such as melanoma, head and neck, liver or kidney cancer.

As for this clone: A read error is possible here, since a much larger clone lies one base away. Different DNA sequences within this sample yield the same CDR3. The rearrangement uses TRBV9 and TRBJ2-5; TRBD2 is a possible D gene (5 bases). Trimming took off 5 bases at V and 4 bases at J, with 9 bases between the two ends. The germline V gene has CDR1 SGDLS and CDR2 YYNGEE. The CDR3 runs to 12 residues. The CDR3 nucleotides are TGTGCCAGCAGTCCACGGGGAGAGACCCAGTACTTC. This sequence encodes CASSPRGETQYF.

On this clone: The junction does not match germline at one end; this may be a read error. Other DNA variants within this sample encode the same CDR3. This chain joins TRBV2 and TRBJ1-5; D uncertain. Germline V gene lookup returns CDR1 SNHLY and CDR2 FYNNEI. The CDR3 has 15 amino acids. CDR3 sequence: CASTEGIPSNQPQHF. CDR3 DNA: TGTGCCAGCACTGAAGGAATCCCTAGCAATCAGCCCCAGCATTTT.

The V call is TRBV27, the J call TRBJ2-3, with TRBD1 identical over 9 bases. Germline V lookup: CDR1 MNHEY, CDR2 SMNVEV (reference sequence). The CDR3 is 17 amino acids. J was trimmed by 0 bases and V by 5 bases; bases with no gene match: 9. CDR3 in amino acids: CASSIPQGAVSTDTQYF. DNA for the CDR3: TGTGCCAGCAGTATACCACAGGGGGCCGTTAGCACAGATACGCAGTATTTT.

The chain links TRBV9 to TRBJ2-5; no reliable D call. Trimming shortened V by 3 bases and J by 5 bases, and 11 bases separated the two germline ends. Germline CDR1 and CDR2: SGDLS and YYNGEE. There are 13 residues in the CDR3. CDR3 amino acids: CASSASAWETQYF. The CDR3 nucleotides read TGTGCCAGCAGCGCTAGTGCGTGGGAGACCCAGTACTTC.

This clone was seen more than once but under ten times. The CDR3 loop reads CASSRLGPPGANVLTF. The CDR3 DNA reads TGTGCCAGCAGCCGATTGGGGCCCCCTGGGGCCAACGTCCTGACTTTC. The V gene is TRBV14, the J gene TRBJ2-6, with D perhaps matching TRBD1 (5 bases). The V gene lost 4 bases and the J gene lost 2 bases, with 12 bases spanning the gap. CDR1 and CDR2 (germline): SGHDN, FVKESK. The CDR3 covers 16 residues.

V usage is TRBV15 and J usage is TRBJ1-2; no firm D call. This CDR3 comprises 15 residues. Germline-derived CDR1 and CDR2 are LNHNV and YYDKDF (reference sequence). V dropped 0 bases and J dropped 4 bases, with 12 bases sitting between them. CDR3 nucleotide sequence: TGTGCCACCAGCAGAGATCGGCAGGCCACCTATGGCTACACCTTC. Amino acids: CATSRDRQATYGYTF.

The chain is built from TRBV30 and TRBJ2-3; D perhaps matches TRBD1 (5 bases). Germline V gene data show CDR1 as GTSNPN and CDR2 as SVGIG (reference sequence). V shed 3 bases and J shed 0 bases, with 7 bases lying between them. The CDR3 runs 13 residues. This CDR3 reads CAWSRVSTDTQYF. The CDR3 DNA sequence: TGTGCCTGGAGCAGGGTGAGCACAGATACGCAGTATTTT.

V and J are TRBV7-2 and TRBJ2-7; D is tentatively TRBD1 or TRBD2 (5 bases each). Trimming shortened V by 7 bases and J by 3 bases, and 10 bases separated the two germline ends. CDR3 size: 12 residues. Germline CDR1 SGHTA, CDR2 FQGNSA. The DNA for the CDR3 is TGTGCCAGCAAGGGACGGGACTACGAGCAGTACTTC. This translates into CASKGRDYEQYF.

This chain joins TRBV21-1 and TRBJ2-1; TRBD2, the table's D call, lacks a check against the DNA. TRBV21-1 is marked as a pseudogene. The CDR3 spans 17 residues. CDR3 nucleotides: TGTGCCAGCAGCCCCCGCCTCCTAGCGGGGGGGCCCAATGAGCAGTTCTTC. Translated, it gives CASSPRLLAGGPNEQFF.

The chain carries TRBV14 and TRBJ2-7; 15 bases are a match to TRBD2. V shed 4 bases and J 3 bases; nucleotides not matched to a gene: 7. Germline CDR1 SGHDN, CDR2 FVKESK. CDR3 size: 17 residues. In DNA form, the CDR3 reads TGTGCCAGCAGCCCGGGACTAGCGGGGGGCCCGCGCTACGAGCAGTACTTC. It encodes CASSPGLAGGPRYEQYF. Looking up the rest from reference TRBV14 and TRBJ2-7 gives the full variable domain: EAGVTQFPSHSVIEKGQTVTLRCDPISGHDNLYWYRRVMGKEIKFLLHFVKESKQDESGMPNNRFLAERTGGTYSTLKVQPAELEDSGVYFCASSPGLAGGPRYEQYFGPGTRLTVT.

The sample holds one count of this clone. The gene calls are TRBV5-4 and TRBJ2-3, with 8 bases aligning to TRBD1. Germline CDR1 is SGHNT and CDR2 is YYREEE (reference sequence). The ends lost 2 bases at V and 4 bases at J; junction bases unmatched: 9. This CDR3 region has 16 residues. The CDR3 DNA sequence: TGTGCCAGCAGCTTCCCCACAGGGGGAGTAGCAGATACGCAGTATTTT. It specifies CASSFPTGGVADTQYF.

V and J are TRBV27 and TRBJ1-5; 10 bases align to TRBD1. The CDR3 length is 14 residues. J lost 6 bases, V lost 6 bases, and 5 bases had no gene match. From germline, CDR1 is MNHEY and CDR2 SMNVEV (reference sequence). CDR3 loop: CASSLGQGSQPQHF. DNA for the CDR3: TGTGCCAGCAGCTTGGGACAGGGGAGTCAGCCCCAGCATTTT.

The chain couples TRBV5-8 to TRBJ2-3; a weak D match, TRBD1 (5 bases). Trimming stripped 0 bases from V and 1 base from J, with 9 bases between. CDR1 is SGHTS and CDR2 is YDEGEE in the germline V gene. The length of the CDR3 is 15 residues. The CDR3 region is CASSLGQLRTDTQYF. CDR3 coding DNA: TGTGCCAGCAGCTTGGGACAGCTACGCACAGATACGCAGTATTTT.

The gene calls are TRBV5-1 and TRBJ2-3; D possibly corresponds to TRBD2 (7 bases). V lost 3 bases, J lost 2 bases, and 16 bases lay in between. Germline-derived CDR1 and CDR2 are SGHRS and YFSETQ. The CDR3 consists of 16 residues. The CDR3 region is CASSSHAGATTDTQYF. DNA for the CDR3: TGCGCCAGCAGCTCGCACGCGGGGGCCACCACAGATACGCAGTATTTT.

This chain connects TRBV7-6 to TRBJ2-1, with 10 bases that match TRBD2. Germline-derived CDR1 and CDR2 are SGHVS and FNYEAQ. The V gene end was trimmed by 5 bases and the J gene end by 2 bases; junction bases not matched to a gene: 6. The CDR3 consists of 16 residues. CDR3 sequence (DNA): TGTGCCAGCAGCACCCGGACTAGCGGACCCTACAATGAGCAGTTCTTC. As protein: CASSTRTSGPYNEQFF.

This chain connects TRBV5-4 to TRBJ2-7; D perhaps matches TRBD1 (6 bases). Trimming removed 0 bases at V and 0 bases at J, with 10 bases between. CDR1 is SGHNT and CDR2 is YYREEE in the germline V gene (reference sequence). The CDR3 covers 15 residues. The CDR3 DNA reads as TGTGCCAGCAGCTTGGCAGGGGCCGGCTCCTACGAGCAGTACTTC. It translates to CASSLAGAGSYEQYF.

The J gene is TRBJ2-3, the V gene TRBV13; 9 bases match TRBD1. The germline V gene encodes CDR1 PRHDT and CDR2 FYEKMQ (reference sequence). Trimming cost V 5 bases and J 6 bases; bases outside gene matches: 9. The CDR3 sequence is 15 residues long. DNA for the CDR3: TGTGCCAGCAGCGGTGGACAGGGGATTCGGGATACGCAGTATTTT. It encodes CASSGGQGIRDTQYF. Complete variable domain (other parts from reference TRBV13 and TRBJ2-3): AAGVIQSPRHLIKEKRETATLKCYPIPRHDTVYWYQQGPGQDPQFLISFYEKMQSDKGSIPDRFSAQQFSDYHSELNMSSLELGDSALYFCASSGGQGIRDTQYFGPGTRLTVL.

CDR3 nucleotide sequence: TGCGCCAGCAGCTTGGACGGGGCGCCGAACACTGAAGCTTTCTTT. Translating it yields CASSLDGAPNTEAFF. The chain joins TRBV5-1 to TRBJ1-1; maybe TRBD1 (5 bases). The ends were cut back, 0 bases at V and 1 base at J, with 10 bases in the middle. This CDR3 region has 15 residues. Germline values: CDR1 SGHRS, CDR2 YFSETQ.

The rearrangement joins TRBV12-5 to TRBJ1-4; tentative D call: TRBD1 (6 bases). The length of the CDR3 is 21 residues. Between the trimmed V and J ends, which lost 0 bases and 1 base, there was a span of 24 bases. Germline assignment: CDR1 LGHNT and CDR2 FRNRAP. Written as DNA, the CDR3 is TGTGCTAGTGGTTTGGTTGTGTGGTCAGGGCAGGGGTTGCAAACTAATGAAAAACTGTTTTTT. This translates into CASGLVVWSGQGLQTNEKLFF.

The V gene is TRBV28, the J gene TRBJ1-1; TRBD1 matches at 11 bases. Germline V gene lookup returns CDR1 MDHEN and CDR2 SYDVKM. This CDR3 is 15 amino acids long. V lost 4 bases to trimming and J lost 5 bases; unmatched junction nucleotides: 6. CDR3 amino acids: CASSSPGQGGTEAFF. In DNA form, the CDR3 reads TGTGCCAGCAGTTCACCGGGACAGGGGGGTACTGAAGCTTTCTTT.

The V call is TRBV18, the J call TRBJ1-1; tentatively, D is TRBD1 (5 bases). CDR1 KGHSH and CDR2 LQKENI come from the germline V gene. The CDR3 has 17 amino acids. V shed 1 base and J shed 1 base, with 16 bases lying between them. This CDR3 reads CASSPLPTGGRNTEAFF. The CDR3, as DNA: TGTGCCAGCTCACCACTGCCGACGGGGGGTCGGAACACTGAAGCTTTCTTT.

The chain links TRBV10-3 to TRBJ1-2, with a tentative D call TRBD1 (5 bases). This CDR3 is built from 13 residues. V lost 3 bases and J 6 bases, leaving 11 bases between the germline ends. Germline V gene sequence: CDR1 ENHRY, CDR2 SYGVKD. CDR3 DNA: TGTGCCATCAGTGAAAGGGGCGCCCATGGCTACACCTTC. Translating gives CAISERGAHGYTF.

J is TRBJ1-2 and V is TRBV15; 9 nucleotides line up with TRBD1. J lost 3 bases, V lost 2 bases, and 4 bases had no gene match. This CDR3 comprises 15 residues. CDR1 is LNHNV and CDR2 is YYDKDF in the germline V gene (reference sequence). CDR3 DNA sequence: TGTGCCACCAGCAGAAACGACAGGGGGGACTATGGCTACACCTTC. Translated, it gives CATSRNDRGDYGYTF.